One sample yielded the 27 T cell receptor beta chains listed below, sequenced in a study of blood T cell repertoires in COVID-19. The method was immunoSEQ multiplex PCR; TCRdb's version includes in-frame clones alone and lacks a portion of them. Found here are approximately 450,000 clones, 70% to 90% of them singletons; the top ten hold about 2.1%. The sequenced material came from PBMCs or T cells enriched from blood (not recorded which). These TCRs come from a woman aged 18-35 years with acute COVID-19.

The V gene is TRBV3-1 (or the pseudogene TRBV3-2), the J gene TRBJ1-1, with TRBD1 matching 7 bases. J was trimmed by 7 bases and V by 5 bases; bases with no gene match: 7. Germline values: CDR1 LGHDT, CDR2 YNNKEL (reference sequence). This CDR3 is 13 amino acids long. The CDR3 DNA reads TGTGCCAGCAGCGCATACTCAGGGGGTGAAGCTTTCTTT. Its translation: CASSAYSGGEAFF.

The chain couples TRBV7-8 to TRBJ1-5, with a tentative D call TRBD1 (6 bases). The germline V gene has CDR1 SGHVS and CDR2 FQNEAQ. V lost 2 bases, J lost 3 bases, and 11 bases lay in between. CDR3 size: 15 residues. The CDR3 reads CASSLSTGSNQPQHF. As DNA, the CDR3 is TGTGCCAGCAGCTTAAGCACAGGGTCCAATCAGCCCCAGCATTTT.

The V and J genes are TRBV27 and TRBJ2-6; unclear D gene. V was clipped by 3 bases and J by 0 bases, with 3 bases between them. Germline V CDR1 and CDR2: MNHEY, SMNVEV (reference sequence). This CDR3 is 14 amino acids long. As DNA, the CDR3 is TGTGCCAGCAGTTTCTTCTCTGGGGCCAACGTCCTGACTTTC. It is translated as CASSFFSGANVLTF.

The rearrangement uses TRBV7-2 and TRBJ1-1; D is undetermined. This CDR3 spans 14 amino acids. Germline assignment: CDR1 SGHTA and CDR2 FQGNSA. Trimming took 0 bases from V and 3 from J, leaving 8 bases between them. The CDR3 sequence: CASSLARGDTEAFF. CDR3 sequence (DNA): TGTGCCAGCAGCTTAGCGCGGGGAGACACTGAAGCTTTCTTT. Looking up the rest from reference TRBV7-2 and TRBJ1-1 gives the full variable domain: GAGVSQSPSNKVTEKGKDVELRCDPISGHTALYWYRQSLGQGLEFLIYFQGNSAPDKSGLPSDRFSAERTGGSVSTLTIQRTQQEDSAVYLCASSLARGDTEAFFGQGTRLTVV.

This clone has just one count. The chain is built from TRBV18 and TRBJ2-2; D may be TRBD2 (6 bases). Per the germline V gene, CDR1 is KGHSH and CDR2 is LQKENI. With 0 bases removed from V and 6 bases from J, the gap between germline ends came to 17 bases. This CDR3 region has 17 residues. The CDR3 region has the DNA TGTGCCAGCTCACCACCGTTAACCGGGGGAAGGTCCGGGGAGCTGTTTTTT. It encodes CASSPPLTGGRSGELFF.

V and J are TRBV18 and TRBJ1-1; D unclear. CDR1 is KGHSH and CDR2 is LQKENI in the germline V gene. Between the trimmed V and J ends, which lost 4 bases and 5 bases, there was a span of 11 bases. The CDR3 has 13 amino acids. CDR3 coding DNA: TGTGCCAGCTCACGGTCGGAGAGGACTGAAGCTTTCTTT. As protein: CASSRSERTEAFF.

This clone appeared a single time. The chain joins TRBV20-1 to TRBJ2-7, with a possible D match to TRBD1 (5 bases). The CDR3 has 18 residues. In germline, CDR1 is DFQATT, CDR2 SNEGSKA (reference sequence). Between the trimmed V and J ends, which lost 3 bases and 2 bases, there was a span of 26 bases. The CDR3 sequence: CSASQGESASSIPYEQYF. CDR3 coding DNA: TGCAGTGCTAGTCAGGGCGAATCAGCCAGCTCGATTCCCTACGAGCAGTACTTC.

The chain links TRBV6-4 to TRBJ1-4; D is undetermined. V was cut by 5 bases and J by 4 bases, with 8 bases left in between. Germline V lookup: CDR1 MRHNA, CDR2 SNTAGT. The CDR3 contains 13 residues. CDR3 nucleotides: TGTGCCAGCAGTAAACAGTTTAATGAAAAACTGTTTTTT. As protein: CASSKQFNEKLFF.

V is TRBV20-1 and J is TRBJ1-5; 8 bases are shared with TRBD1. Germline V lookup: CDR1 DFQATT, CDR2 SNEGSKA (reference sequence). Trimming at V came to 3 bases and at J to 7 bases, leaving 11 bases not matched to a gene. The CDR3 is made up of 15 amino acids. The chain's CDR3 is CSASLGVTGGQPQHF. CDR3 DNA: TGCAGTGCTAGTCTTGGCGTTACAGGGGGGCAGCCCCAGCATTTT.

The rearrangement links TRBV10-3 to TRBJ2-7; 8 positions match TRBD1. The junction had 8 bases not matched to a gene; V was cut back by 10 bases and J by 0 bases. The CDR3 extends over 14 amino acids. Germline V gene lookup returns CDR1 ENHRY and CDR2 SYGVKD. CDR3 region: CASYRDRSSYEQYF. CDR3 DNA: TGTGCCAGCTACCGGGACAGGAGCTCCTACGAGCAGTACTTC.

Points on this clone: The same CDR3 arises from other DNA sequences in this sample as well. V and J are TRBV7-9 and TRBJ2-1, with D uncertain. The CDR3 totals 12 residues. Germline CDR1 is SEHNR and CDR2 is FQNEAQ (reference sequence). V was cut by 1 base and J by 9 bases, with 7 bases left in between. The CDR3 DNA is TGTGCCAGCAGCTTAGGAGGCGGTGAGCAGTTCTTC. This gives the protein CASSLGGGEQFF.

The chain joins TRBV7-2 to TRBJ2-7, with TRBD2 as a possible D gene (5 bases). V was cut by 1 base and J by 5 bases, with 12 bases left in between. The CDR3 runs to 14 residues. Per germline, CDR1 SGHTA and CDR2 FQGNSA. For the CDR3, the DNA is TGTGCCAGCAGCTTAGAGCCTAGAGGGAACGAGCAGTACTTC. Protein: CASSLEPRGNEQYF.

The rearrangement joins TRBV4-1 to TRBJ1-4; 9 bases fit TRBD1. After removal of 6 bases from V and 5 bases from J, the junction contained 7 bases not matched to a gene. Germline V gene lookup returns CDR1 MGHRA and CDR2 YSYEKL. The CDR3 sequence is 15 residues long. As DNA, the CDR3 is TGCGCCAGCAGACTTACGGACAGGGGAAATGAAAAACTGTTTTTT. Translating gives CASRLTDRGNEKLFF.

This rearrangement joins TRBV11-1 to TRBJ1-2, with TRBD1 matching over 7 bases. Germline CDR1 reads SGHAT; CDR2 reads FQDESV (reference sequence). The CDR3 has 15 residues. The trim removed 0 bases at V and 6 bases at J, leaving 7 bases unmatched. CDR3 sequence (DNA): TGTGCCAGCAGCTTAGCTGAGGGACAGTACCATGGCTACACCTTC. Protein sequence: CASSLAEGQYHGYTF.

The chain is built from TRBV6-5 and TRBJ2-3; 9 bases map to TRBD1. The trim removed 0 bases at V and 2 bases at J, leaving 3 bases unmatched. The germline V gene has CDR1 MNHEY and CDR2 SVGAGI. CDR3 size: 16 residues. CDR3: CASSYSTGGITDTQYF. DNA for the CDR3: TGTGCCAGCAGTTACTCGACAGGGGGGATCACAGATACGCAGTATTTT.

V and J are TRBV6-1 and TRBJ1-5; TRBD1 aligns across 7 bases. After removal of 4 bases from V and 0 bases from J, the junction contained 15 bases not matched to a gene. The germline V gene has CDR1 MNHNS and CDR2 SASEGT. The CDR3 totals 19 residues. The CDR3 loop reads CASSALRDSSYFSNQPQHF. CDR3 DNA sequence: TGTGCCAGCAGTGCGCTTCGGGACAGCAGCTACTTTAGCAATCAGCCCCAGCATTTT.

The gene calls are TRBV20-1 and TRBJ2-7, with D perhaps matching TRBD1 (6 bases). The V and J ends lost 6 bases and 4 bases respectively, with 10 bases between them. This CDR3 is 11 amino acids long. In germline, CDR1 is DFQATT, CDR2 SNEGSKA (reference sequence). CDR3 in DNA: TGCAGTGCAGGGGGAACGTACGAGCAGTACTTC. It translates to CSAGGTYEQYF.

V and J are TRBV11-2 and TRBJ2-1; D gene uncertain. Germline CDR1 is SGHAT and CDR2 is FQNNGV. The CDR3 has 15 amino acids. Trimming removed 5 bases from V and 0 bases from J, with 11 bases in between. The CDR3 loop is CASSTPSGSYNEQFF. CDR3 sequence (DNA): TGTGCCAGCAGCACCCCTAGTGGCTCCTACAATGAGCAGTTCTTC.

The CDR3 loop reads CASSPDSLFYEQYF. The CDR3 DNA reads TGTGCCAGCAGCCCCGACTCCCTCTTCTACGAGCAGTACTTC. This sequence joins TRBV11-2 and TRBJ2-7, with unresolved D. The CDR3 is 14 amino acids. V lost 5 bases and J lost 3, with 14 bases in between. CDR1 SGHAT and CDR2 FQNNGV come from the germline V gene.

The chain carries TRBV5-1 and TRBJ1-2, with D possibly TRBD1 on 6 matching bases. The CDR3 is 14 amino acids. The V gene lost 4 bases and the J gene lost 4 bases, with 14 bases spanning the gap. Germline-derived CDR1 and CDR2 are SGHRS and YFSETQ. CDR3 sequence (DNA): TGCGCCAGCAGCCCCTCCCGGGGGGCCTATGGCTACACCTTC. Amino acid sequence: CASSPSRGAYGYTF.

This rearrangement joins TRBV11-2 to TRBJ1-3; 9 positions agree with TRBD1. The CDR3 totals 15 residues. Germline CDR1 is SGHAT and CDR2 is FQNNGV. V gave up 1 base and J gave up 14 bases; unmatched junction bases: 12. The CDR3 DNA is TGTGCCAGCAGCTTAGCTGGGGGCCACACAGGGGGCGTATATTTT. Protein product: CASSLAGGHTGGVYF.

This chain joins TRBV5-4 and TRBJ2-7; D is ambiguous. The CDR3 sequence is 11 residues long. V was clipped by 3 bases and J by 4 bases, with 5 bases between them. Germline assignment: CDR1 SGHNT and CDR2 YYREEE (reference sequence). The DNA for the CDR3 is TGTGCCAGCAGCTCACAATACGAGCAGTACTTC. It codes for CASSSQYEQYF. Full variable domain (rest looked up from reference TRBV5-4 and TRBJ2-7): ETGVTQSPTHLIKTRGQQVTLRCSSQSGHNTVSWYQQALGQGPQFIFQYYREEENGRGNFPPRFSGLQFPNYSSELNVNALELDDSALYLCASSSQYEQYFGPGTRLTVT.

The rearrangement links TRBV12-3 or TRBV12-4 to TRBJ1-5; D perhaps matches TRBD1 (6 bases). The CDR3 consists of 11 residues. The V and J ends lost 3 bases and 11 bases respectively, with 8 bases between them. CDR3 amino acids: CASSLTGSQHF. Written as DNA, the CDR3 is TGTGCCAGCAGTTTGACAGGTTCCCAGCATTTT.

The chain links TRBV7-9 to TRBJ1-2; 9 bases match TRBD1. J was trimmed by 8 bases and V by 6 bases; bases with no gene match: 10. The CDR3 extends over 14 amino acids. Looked up from germline, CDR1 is SEHNR and CDR2 is FQNEAQ (reference sequence). This chain's CDR3 is CASRPTGGIRGYTF. The CDR3, as DNA: TGTGCCAGCAGACCGACAGGGGGGATCCGCGGCTACACCTTC.

As for this clone: One junction end does not reproduce the germline sequence, and a read error may be involved. V is TRBV11-2 and J is TRBJ2-7, with 7 bases that match TRBD2. The CDR3 runs to 12 residues. Germline loops: CDR1 SGHAT, CDR2 FQNNGV. The CDR3 bases are TGTGCCAGCAGCTTAGTGCAAGGACTAGTGCACTTC. It translates to CASSLVQGLVHF.

The chain links TRBV6-2 or TRBV6-3 to TRBJ2-7; 7 nucleotides line up with TRBD1. Germline V gives CDR1 MNHEY, CDR2 SVGEGT. Germline trimming cut 6 bases from V and 6 bases from J; bases unmatched to any gene: 8. This CDR3 is built from 13 residues. The CDR3 bases are TGTGCCAGCAGCGAGGGGCAGGGGGTCGAGCAGTACTTC. This sequence encodes CASSEGQGVEQYF.

The chain uses TRBV5-6 and TRBJ2-3, with 8 bases lining up with TRBD1. CDR1 is SGHDT, CDR2 YYEEEE, per germline. The CDR3 contains 15 residues. After removal of 4 bases from V and 2 bases from J, the junction contained 6 bases not matched to a gene. The CDR3 loop is CASSRVDRDTDTQYF. Here the CDR3 DNA reads TGTGCCAGCAGCCGAGTGGACAGGGACACAGATACGCAGTATTTT.